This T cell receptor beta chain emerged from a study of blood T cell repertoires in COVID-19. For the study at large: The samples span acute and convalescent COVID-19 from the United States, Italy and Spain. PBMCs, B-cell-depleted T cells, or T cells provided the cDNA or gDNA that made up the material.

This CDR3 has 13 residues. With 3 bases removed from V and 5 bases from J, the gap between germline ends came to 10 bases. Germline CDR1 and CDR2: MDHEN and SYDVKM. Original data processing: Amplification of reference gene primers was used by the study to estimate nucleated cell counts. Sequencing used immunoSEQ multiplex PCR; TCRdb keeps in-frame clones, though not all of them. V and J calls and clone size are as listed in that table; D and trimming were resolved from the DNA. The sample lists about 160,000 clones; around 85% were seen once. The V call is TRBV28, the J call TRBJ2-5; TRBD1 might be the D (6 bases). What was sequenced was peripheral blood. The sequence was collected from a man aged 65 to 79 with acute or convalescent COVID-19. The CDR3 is CASSLLRGETQYF. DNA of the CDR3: TGTGCCAGCAGTTTGCTCAGGGGCGAGACCCAGTACTTC.